What follows is one T cell receptor beta chain and its context. Its antigen is not identified. The junction departs from the called germline gene at one end, perhaps through a read error. The source of the sample is a study of beta chain features in type 1 diabetes. Broader study findings: TCRB rearrangement may or may not be influenced by HLA type; here this remained unresolved.

TCRB transcripts that were expressed got sequenced, as all of the isolated RNA had been reverse transcribed. Assay: immunoSEQ multiplex PCR; the TCRdb copy retains only in-frame clones and omits some. The sample includes 860,000 or so clones, around a sixth of them seen just once. CDR1 is MDHEN, CDR2 SYDVKM, per germline. CDR3 length equals 13 residues. The source material was naive CD4+ T cells from blood. This chain uses TRBV28 with TRBJ2-7, with a possible D match to TRBD2 (6 bases). The clonotype originates from a young woman in good health. CDR3 DNA: TGTGCCAGCAGTCCACATGGGACTGAAAACCTTCTCTTC. Translation: CASSPHGTENLLF.